The present T cell receptor (beta chain) was sequenced within a study of Ad26.COV2.S vaccination and SARS-CoV-2 variants. Sequencing used immunoSEQ multiplex PCR; TCRdb keeps in-frame clones, though not all of them. The table shows a few hundred thousand clones, with roughly 84% occurring only once. Trimming left V 2 bases short and J 0 bases short, with 11 bases between. The length of the CDR3 is 16 residues. Germline loops: CDR1 KGHSH, CDR2 LQKENI. Treatment defined: 19 received Ad26.COV2.S at low or high dose, single or two shots; about 5 received placebo; per-sample allocation not given. Sampling happened 63 days after the first vaccine or placebo injection.

This specimen was peripheral blood, taken in a trial of Ad26.COV2.S vaccine versus placebo. This clonotype was sampled from a person between 18 and 65 years old who received the Ad26.COV2.S COVID-19 vaccine or a placebo. The chain joins TRBV18 to TRBJ2-4; TRBD1 is a possible D gene (6 bases). CDR3 bases: TGTGCCAGCTCACCAAGGACAGATCTAGCCAAAAACATTCAGTACTTC. Amino acids: CASSPRTDLAKNIQYF.